This section outlines one T cell receptor beta chain sequence together with its context. What it binds is unknown. The data originate from a study of beta chain features in type 1 diabetes. General study findings and limits: It was not settled here whether HLA type affects TCRB rearrangement. Shortening that was moderate but significant affected the TCRB CDR3s of Type 1 diabetes patients in all four CD4+ subsets.

Unmatched junction bases numbered 13, after V lost 0 bases and J lost 2 bases. Germline V gene lookup returns CDR1 SGDLS and CDR2 YYNGEE. The CDR3 consists of 19 residues. CD45RO/CCR7/CD25/CD127/CD95/CD27 sorting isolated CD4+ naive, central memory, regulatory and stem cell-like memory cells. Expressed TCRB transcripts were sequenced because the entire RNA isolate underwent reverse transcription. Sequenced by immunoSEQ multiplex PCR; TCRdb stores in-frame clones only, minus some. This table has tens of thousands of clones, about 50% appearing once. Sequencing was carried out using central memory CD4+ T cells from blood. V is TRBV9 and J is TRBJ2-1; 8 bases align to TRBD2. This TCR derives from a man younger than 40 with type 1 diabetes. For the CDR3, the DNA is TGTGCCAGCAGCGTAGGTCTTACCGGGGGGGCTCCAACCTACAATGAGCAGTTCTTC. It specifies CASSVGLTGGAPTYNEQFF.